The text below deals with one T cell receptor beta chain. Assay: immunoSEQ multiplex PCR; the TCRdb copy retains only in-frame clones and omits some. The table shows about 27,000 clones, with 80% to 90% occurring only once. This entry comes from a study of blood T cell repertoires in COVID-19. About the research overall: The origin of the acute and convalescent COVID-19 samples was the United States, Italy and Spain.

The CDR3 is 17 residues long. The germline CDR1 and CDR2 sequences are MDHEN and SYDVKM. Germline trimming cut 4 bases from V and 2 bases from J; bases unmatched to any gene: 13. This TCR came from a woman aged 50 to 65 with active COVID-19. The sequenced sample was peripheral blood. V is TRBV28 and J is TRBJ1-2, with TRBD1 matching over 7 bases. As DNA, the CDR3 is TGTGCCAGCAGTTCCCCGGACAGGTCCCAGGGAAACTATGGCTACACCTTC. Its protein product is CASSSPDRSQGNYGYTF.